This passage covers 25 T cell receptor beta chains from one sample sequenced in a study of blood T cell repertoires in COVID-19. Assay used: immunoSEQ multiplex PCR; TCRdb lists only in-frame clones, some missing. The table has hundreds of thousands of clones, 83% seen once. The sequenced sample was peripheral blood. These receptors all come from a woman in her twenties or thirties with COVID-19, enrolled during active disease.

This clone was observed once. V and J are TRBV5-4 and TRBJ1-6; D is perhaps TRBD1 (5 bases). Germline CDR1 and CDR2: SGHNT and YYREEE (reference sequence). V was shortened by 0 bases and J by 10 bases, with 14 bases between the two germline ends. CDR3 length: 15 amino acids. In nucleotides, the CDR3 is TGTGCCAGCAGCTTGGATGTACCAGGGAACTCACCCCTCCACTTT. This gives the protein CASSLDVPGNSPLHF.

This chain connects TRBV6-5 to TRBJ2-5; a weak D match, TRBD2 (6 bases). This CDR3 contains 15 residues. Germline CDR1 reads MNHEY; CDR2 reads SVGAGI. Trimming removed 11 bases at V and 3 bases at J, with 22 bases between. The CDR3 sequence is CAGGPYLANKETQYF. CDR3 sequence (DNA): TGTGCCGGAGGGCCGTACCTAGCGAATAAAGAGACCCAGTACTTC.

This chain links TRBV9 with TRBJ2-1, with 7 bases that match TRBD2. V dropped 0 bases and J dropped 10; count of bases not matched to a gene: 13. CDR3 length equals 16 residues. The germline gives CDR1 SGDLS, CDR2 YYNGEE. The CDR3 nucleotides read TGTGCCAGCAGCGTAGGGGTGGGAGGGCTACTCGGGGAGCAGTTCTTC. Translation: CASSVGVGGLLGEQFF.

The J gene is TRBJ2-3, the V gene TRBV5-1; 7 bases align to TRBD2. Germline lookup yields CDR1 SGHRS and CDR2 YFSETQ. This CDR3 region has 13 residues. V lost 5 bases and J lost 2; bases outside the gene matches: 2. CDR3 loop: CASSWDYTDTQYF. CDR3 in DNA: TGCGCCAGCAGTTGGGACTACACAGATACGCAGTATTTT.

This clone was seen a handful of times. CDR3 bases: TGTGCCAGCAGCACGCAAGGGGGCCGCTACGAGCAGTACTTC. This gives the protein CASSTQGGRYEQYF. The rearrangement links TRBV5-6 to TRBJ2-7; TRBD1 matches 7 bases. Germline CDR1 SGHDT, CDR2 YYEEEE. CDR3 size: 14 residues. The V gene end was trimmed by 4 bases and the J gene end by 3 bases; junction bases not matched to a gene: 7.

The chain links TRBV15 to TRBJ2-1; 12 positions match TRBD2. The junction had 13 bases not matched to a gene; V was cut back by 0 bases and J by 4 bases. Germline CDR1 and CDR2: LNHNV and YYDKDF (reference sequence). The CDR3 loop spans 20 amino acids. The CDR3 DNA reads as TGTGCCACCAGCAGAGATCTCTGGGCTAGCGGGGGGGCATCGTACAATGAGCAGTTCTTC. It codes for CATSRDLWASGGASYNEQFF.

This clone was counted only a few times. The chain uses TRBV6-6 and TRBJ2-1, with TRBD1 matching over 7 bases. In germline, CDR1 is MNHNY, CDR2 SVGAGI (reference sequence). This CDR3 has 15 amino acids. J gave up 5 bases and V 5 bases, and 9 bases lay outside the gene matches. The CDR3 loop reads CASSETGTGNNEQFF. In DNA form, the CDR3 reads TGTGCCAGCAGTGAGACAGGGACGGGCAACAATGAGCAGTTCTTC.

Comments on this clone: The same CDR3 also results from other DNA sequences found in this sample. The chain employs TRBV11-2 and TRBJ2-7; D remains unclear. Germline-derived CDR1 and CDR2 are SGHAT and FQNNGV. The CDR3 sequence is 12 residues long. The germline V and J ends were trimmed by 1 base and 6 bases, with 7 bases remaining between them. CDR3 nucleotide sequence: TGTGCCAGCAGCTTAGGGGCCGGCGAGCAGTACTTC. This sequence encodes CASSLGAGEQYF.

The chain joins TRBV4-2 to TRBJ1-4; TRBD1 agrees at 7 bases. Looked up from germline, CDR1 is LGHNA and CDR2 is YNFKEQ. The J segment lost 2 bases and the V segment lost 1 base, leaving 4 bases of the junction unmatched. The CDR3 covers 16 residues. CDR3 nucleotide sequence: TGTGCCAGCAGCCAAGTTGAAGGGGGCACTAATGAAAAACTGTTTTTT. Its protein product is CASSQVEGGTNEKLFF.

This chain connects TRBV5-1 to TRBJ2-2, with D perhaps TRBD1 (5 bases). The ends were cut back, 4 bases at V and 5 bases at J, with 12 bases in the middle. The CDR3 spans 14 residues. Germline CDR1 reads SGHRS; CDR2 reads YFSETQ. The CDR3 region is CASSQTVGTGELFF. CDR3 nucleotide sequence: TGCGCCAGCAGCCAGACAGTGGGAACCGGGGAGCTGTTTTTT.

The V gene is TRBV19, the J gene TRBJ2-1; D possibly corresponds to TRBD2 (5 bases). Germline V gene sequence: CDR1 LNHDA, CDR2 SQIVND (reference sequence). This CDR3 comprises 14 residues. The V end was cut by 3 bases, the J end by 1 base, with 7 bases between. The CDR3 nucleotides are TGTGCCAGTAGTATTTTAGCGTCCTACAATGAGCAGTTCTTC. It translates to CASSILASYNEQFF.

A note on this clone: This CDR3 fails to terminate in the conserved phenylalanine or tryptophan, so it likely reflects a read error. It is unclear where the CDR3 begins or ends on the DNA, so no DNA is shown, and the CDR3 is as TCRdb lists it. The gene calls are TRBV6-5 and TRBJ1-4. Germline V gene sequence: CDR1 MNHEY, CDR2 SVGAGI. The CDR3 sequence runs 11 residues, both termini included. Here the CDR3 reads CASSPERPERL.

The chain recombines TRBV7-9 with TRBJ2-2; 9 bases line up with TRBD2. J was trimmed by 5 bases and V by 5 bases; bases with no gene match: 18. CDR3 length: 19 residues. CDR1 and CDR2 from the germline V gene are SEHNR and FQNEAQ (reference sequence). CDR3 nucleotide sequence: TGTGCCAGCAGCCCAGCTGGGGTAGCGGGAGTTTTGTGGACCGGGGAGCTGTTTTTT. Translated, it gives CASSPAGVAGVLWTGELFF.

The chain recombines TRBV4-3 with TRBJ2-5, with a weak D call TRBD2 (6 bases). V lost 0 bases, J lost 2 bases, and 10 bases lay in between. The CDR3 is made up of 15 amino acids. Germline CDR1 LGHNA, CDR2 YSLEER. This CDR3 is CASSQDYGGQETQYF. CDR3 sequence (DNA): TGCGCCAGCAGCCAAGATTACGGGGGACAAGAGACCCAGTACTTC.

J is TRBJ1-5 and V is TRBV6-5, with D perhaps matching TRBD1 (6 bases). V lost 4 bases and J 5 bases, leaving 15 bases between the germline ends. Per the germline V gene, CDR1 is MNHEY and CDR2 is SVGAGI. The CDR3 spans 15 residues. The CDR3 here is CASSLTGTLYQPQHF. In DNA form, the CDR3 reads TGTGCCAGCAGTTTAACCGGGACACTCTATCAGCCCCAGCATTTT.

The genes are TRBV7-9 and TRBJ1-1; TRBD1 matches at 7 bases. This CDR3 spans 14 amino acids. The ends lost 1 base at V and 3 bases at J; junction bases unmatched: 2. CDR1 is SEHNR and CDR2 is FQNEAQ in the germline V gene (reference sequence). CDR3 region: CASSLVQGHTEAFF. CDR3 sequence (DNA): TGTGCCAGCAGCTTAGTACAGGGGCACACTGAAGCTTTCTTT.

This clone was recorded only once. This chain links TRBV6-9 with TRBJ2-3, with TRBD1 as a possible D gene (5 bases). In germline, CDR1 is MNHGY, CDR2 SVAAGI. V lost 0 bases and J 3 bases, leaving 13 bases between the germline ends. The CDR3 totals 16 residues. This CDR3 reads CASSYSSPGKTDTQYF. CDR3 DNA: TGTGCCAGCAGTTATTCCTCTCCAGGGAAAACAGATACGCAGTATTTT.

V usage is TRBV4-3 and J usage is TRBJ1-1, with 7 bases aligning to TRBD1. CDR3 length equals 16 residues. Germline V gives CDR1 LGHNA, CDR2 YSLEER. Trimming removed 0 bases from V and 1 base from J; junction bases left unmatched: 5. CDR3 region: CASSQDIGTANTEAFF. The CDR3 DNA follows: TGCGCCAGCAGCCAAGATATCGGGACAGCGAACACTGAAGCTTTCTTT.

The CDR3 region is CASSSPKQGASGYTF. The CDR3 region has the DNA TGTGCCAGCAGCAGTCCCAAACAGGGAGCATCTGGCTACACCTTC. The V and J genes are TRBV2 and TRBJ1-2; possibly TRBD1 for D (6 bases). The germline V gene encodes CDR1 SNHLY and CDR2 FYNNEI. V was pared by 6 bases and J by 7 bases, with 21 bases between. The CDR3 extends over 15 amino acids.

This clone occurred once. This rearrangement joins TRBV25-1 to TRBJ2-7, with 9 positions matching TRBD1. CDR1 MGHDK and CDR2 SYGVNS come from the germline V gene. This CDR3 is 16 amino acids long. The J segment lost 4 bases and the V segment lost 3 bases, leaving 10 bases of the junction unmatched. The CDR3 coding sequence is TGTGCCAGCAGTGACCCCCGCGGACAGGGGTTGTACGAGCAGTACTTC. This codes for CASSDPRGQGLYEQYF.

About this clone: One base away lies a much larger clone, so this may be a sequencing read error. The chain joins TRBV11-2 to TRBJ1-1; D is ambiguous. Deletions cut 5 bases from V and 3 bases from J, with 4 bases between. Germline V gives CDR1 SGHAT, CDR2 FQNNGV. The CDR3 runs 11 residues. The CDR3 here is CASSPYTEAFF. DNA of the CDR3: TGTGCCAGCAGCCCCTACACTGAAGCTTTCTTT.

CDR3 coding DNA: TGTGCCAGCAGCTTGAGCCGTACAGGGGTCCAAGAGACCCAGTACTTC. This codes for CASSLSRTGVQETQYF. The chain employs TRBV7-7 and TRBJ2-5, with 7 nucleotides matching TRBD1. The germline gives CDR1 SSHAT, CDR2 FNYEAQ (reference sequence). CDR3 length equals 16 residues. With 3 bases clipped from V and 1 base from J, the junction kept 8 bases outside the gene matches.

For the CDR3, the DNA is TGTGCCAGCAGTGGGGGACAGACAGATACGCAGTATTTT. Translating it yields CASSGGQTDTQYF. V gene TRBV25-1 combines with J gene TRBJ2-3, with 7 bases aligning to TRBD1. CDR3 size: 13 residues. CDR1 MGHDK and CDR2 SYGVNS come from the germline V gene. V trimming: 4 bases; J trimming: 3 bases; junction bases outside the gene matches: 1. The full variable domain, with the rest looked up from reference TRBV25-1 and TRBJ2-3, is EADIYQTPRYLVIGTGKKITLECSQTMGHDKMYWYQQDPGMELHLIHYSYGVNSTEKGDLSSESTVSRIRTEHFPLTLESARPSHTSQYLCASSGGQTDTQYFGPGTRLTVL.

The genes are TRBV5-5 and TRBJ2-7; D may be TRBD2 (7 bases). This CDR3 region has 15 residues. Germline loops: CDR1 SGHKS, CDR2 YYEKEE (reference sequence). Deletions cut 4 bases from V and 5 bases from J, with 19 bases between. CDR3 in amino acids: CASSQVLTGGDEQYF. The CDR3 DNA is TGTGCCAGCAGCCAGGTCCTTACGGGGGGCGACGAGCAGTACTTC. Full variable domain (outside the CDR3, taken from reference TRBV5-5 and TRBJ2-7): DAGVTQSPTHLIKTRGQQVTLRCSPISGHKSVSWYQQVLGQGPQFIFQYYEKEERGRGNFPDRFSARQFPNYSSELNVNALLLGDSALYLCASSQVLTGGDEQYFGPGTRLTVT.

V gene TRBV18 combines with J gene TRBJ2-3; TRBD2 aligns across 10 bases. With V trimmed by 2 bases and J by 6 bases, 8 bases remained unmatched. Germline-derived CDR1 and CDR2 are KGHSH and LQKENI. This CDR3 contains 16 residues. The CDR3 nucleotides read TGTGCCAGCTCACCAACGAGCGGGGGGGGCTTGGATACGCAGTATTTT. It encodes CASSPTSGGGLDTQYF.